The T cell receptor (beta chain) described here comes from a study of blood T cell repertoires in COVID-19. For the study at large: From T cells, B-cell-depleted T cells, or PBMCs came the material, which was cDNA or gDNA.

Sequenced by immunoSEQ multiplex PCR; TCRdb stores in-frame clones only, minus some. The sample has almost 400,000 clones, around nine tenths seen once. Recruits, aged roughly 18 to 90 years, lived in 20 to 30 US areas. Participants' reported clinical history set cohort assignment. Cohort 3 recovered donors had two negative PCRs, clearance, or symptom resolution. The receptor was isolated from a woman between 25 and 40 years old who had recovered from COVID-19. The specimen was PBMCs or T cells enriched from blood (not recorded which).

The chain's CDR3 is CASNGETRGEQFF. CDR3 coding DNA: TGTGCCAGCAACGGAGAGACTAGGGGTGAGCAGTTCTTC. The rearrangement uses TRBV2 and TRBJ2-1, with a possible D match to TRBD2 (6 bases). The CDR3 covers 13 residues. The germline V gene has CDR1 SNHLY and CDR2 FYNNEI. V was cut by 7 bases and J by 9 bases, with 16 bases left in between.